This entry lists 18 T cell receptor beta chains sequenced from one sample in a study of blood T cells in healthy people across ages (dated by TCRdb to between 2014 and 2017). The library came from 5' RACE. Sequencing was carried out with an Illumina HiSeq 2500. A second roughly 7 to 11 cycle PCR used a sample-barcoded 5' primer and a J-beta primer mix. The public sequencing data were trimmed at Q25 with fastp and processed into clonotypes with MiXCR by TCRdb, which kept only in-frame beta chains. Rows merge per CDR3 protein into single entries with the most common DNA and genes. The sample contains 1.2 million to 1.5 million distinct CDR3 sequences, approximately 60% of them found a single time. The top ten clones comprise over 5% of the sample. The sample consisted of blood. These receptor sequences come from a man between 18 and 35 years old in good health.

This chain joins TRBV6-5 and TRBJ2-7; 9 bases are shared with TRBD2. Germline assignment: CDR1 MNHEY and CDR2 SVGAGI. V gave up 5 bases and J gave up 6 bases; unmatched junction bases: 11. The CDR3 is 15 amino acids. CDR3 amino acids: CASSLSSGIMIEQYF. CDR3 DNA sequence: TGTGCCAGCAGTCTATCTAGCGGGATAATGATCGAGCAGTACTTC.

The gene calls are TRBV29-1 and TRBJ2-1; D remains unclear. Germline lookup yields CDR1 SQVTM and CDR2 ANQGSEA. V shed 6 bases and J shed 0 bases, with 9 bases lying between them. The CDR3 has 13 residues. The CDR3 region is CSVRSGSYNEQFF. The CDR3 bases are TGCAGCGTCCGCAGTGGCTCCTACAATGAGCAGTTCTTC.

V usage is TRBV15 and J usage is TRBJ1-1; 7 nucleotides line up with TRBD1. The CDR3 consists of 12 residues. The germline V gene has CDR1 LNHNV and CDR2 YYDKDF (reference sequence). Trimming removed 5 bases from V and 8 bases from J; junction bases left unmatched: 5. Here the CDR3 reads CATSGIQGEAFF. Written as DNA, the CDR3 is TGTGCCACCAGCGGTATACAGGGGGAAGCTTTCTTT.

This rearrangement joins TRBV27 to TRBJ2-7; D ambiguous. The DNA matches TRBJ2-5 better at its end, which makes the J call doubtful. Germline V gene data show CDR1 as MNHEY and CDR2 as SMNVEV (reference sequence). This CDR3 spans 13 amino acids. The CDR3 loop reads CASRDWSLETQYF. The CDR3 bases are TGTGCCAGCAGGGATTGGAGTTTGGAGACCCAGTACTTC.

The rearrangement links TRBV6-1 to TRBJ1-2; D ambiguous. Germline CDR1 and CDR2: MNHNS and SASEGT. The CDR3 extends over 12 amino acids. Trimming shortened V by 6 bases and J by 4 bases, and 9 bases separated the two germline ends. The DNA for the CDR3 is TGTGCCAGCAGGCCCAGGCCCTATGGCTACACCTTC. It specifies CASRPRPYGYTF.

This clonotype occurred a few times. The rearrangement links TRBV3-1 to TRBJ2-1; D unresolved. This CDR3 is 16 amino acids long. Between the trimmed V and J ends, which lost 0 bases and 5 bases, there was a span of 14 bases. The germline V gene has CDR1 LGHDT and CDR2 YNNKEL (reference sequence). The CDR3 DNA is TGTGCCAGCAGCCAAGATCCCTTCGACGGAAACAATGAGCAGTTCTTC. This gives the protein CASSQDPFDGNNEQFF.

With respect to this clonotype: The junction departs from germline at one end; a sequencing error may be responsible. This chain links TRBV30 with TRBJ1-2, with D uncertain. The CDR3 is 12 residues long. In germline, CDR1 is GTSNPN, CDR2 SVGIG (reference sequence). CDR3 in DNA: TGTGCCCGGAGAAGTACTAACTATGGCTACACCTTC. Amino acid sequence: CARRSTNYGYTF.

This chain connects TRBV6-1 to TRBJ2-7; unclear D gene. V was cut by 0 bases and J by 2 bases, with 5 bases left in between. CDR3 length: 13 residues. Per germline, CDR1 MNHNS and CDR2 SASEGT. The CDR3 sequence is CASSEAAPYEQYF. The DNA of the CDR3 is TGTGCCAGCAGTGAAGCGGCCCCCTACGAGCAGTACTTC.

V gene TRBV21-1 combines with J gene TRBJ2-7; the listed D gene, TRBD1, was not tested against the DNA. TRBV21-1 is flagged as a pseudogene. The CDR3 has 14 residues. CDR3 in amino acids: CASSISNRDYEQYF. The CDR3 DNA reads TGTGCCAGCAGCATATCGAACAGGGACTACGAGCAGTACTTC.

This clonotype occurred once. V and J are TRBV12-3 or TRBV12-4 and TRBJ2-1; TRBD2 aligns across 9 bases. The CDR3 has 14 residues. Germline trimming cut 8 bases from V and 6 bases from J; bases unmatched to any gene: 8. Here the CDR3 reads CASCPGTSLNEQFF. The CDR3 DNA is TGTGCCAGCTGCCCAGGGACTAGCCTCAATGAGCAGTTCTTC.

V and J are TRBV6-1 and TRBJ2-5; TRBD1 agrees at 7 bases. The tail of the sequence fits TRBJ2-7 better, so the J call may be wrong. Germline lookup yields CDR1 MNHNS and CDR2 SASEGT. CDR3 length: 14 amino acids. The DNA of the CDR3 is TGTGCCAGCAGTGACCAGTACAGGGGCGGCGAGCAGTACTTC. Translation: CASSDQYRGGEQYF.

This chain links TRBV4-1 with TRBJ1-2; D is uncertain. Germline V gene lookup returns CDR1 MGHRA and CDR2 YSYEKL. This CDR3 is 15 amino acids long. The germline V and J ends were trimmed by 1 base and 3 bases, with 12 bases remaining between them. CDR3 loop: CASSQAPGGDYGYTF. As DNA, the CDR3 is TGCGCCAGCAGCCAAGCCCCCGGCGGGGACTATGGCTACACCTTC.

J is TRBJ1-2 and V is TRBV28, with D possibly TRBD1 on 6 matching bases. CDR3 length: 15 amino acids. The V gene lost 6 bases and the J gene lost 4 bases, with 18 bases spanning the gap. Germline V CDR1 and CDR2: MDHEN, SYDVKM. CDR3 residues: CASSYQGPSVYGYTF. DNA for the CDR3: TGTGCCAGCAGCTACCAGGGGCCAAGCGTCTATGGCTACACCTTC.

The rearrangement joins TRBV27 to TRBJ2-1; D is perhaps TRBD1 (5 bases). The ends were cut back, 2 bases at V and 10 bases at J, with 12 bases in the middle. The CDR3 contains 13 residues. CDR1 and CDR2 (germline): MNHEY, SMNVEV (reference sequence). The CDR3 region is CASSLRQYYEQFF. CDR3 sequence (DNA): TGTGCCAGCAGTTTAAGACAGTACTACGAGCAGTTCTTC.

This rearrangement joins TRBV20-1 to TRBJ2-3; 12 positions agree with TRBD2. CDR1 and CDR2 (germline): DFQATT, SNEGSKA (reference sequence). CDR3 length: 15 amino acids. Trimming took 1 base from V and 2 from J; bases not matched to a gene: 1. CDR3: CSARASGRVTDTQYF. CDR3 nucleotides: TGCAGTGCTAGAGCTAGCGGGAGGGTCACAGATACGCAGTATTTT.

Only a few counts were recorded for this clonotype. V usage is TRBV4-3 and J usage is TRBJ2-5; TRBD1 agrees at 7 bases. This CDR3 contains 15 residues. The germline V gene has CDR1 LGHNA and CDR2 YSLEER. With V trimmed by 0 bases and J by 4 bases, 5 bases remained unmatched. Here the CDR3 DNA reads TGCGCCAGCAGCCAAGATCCAGGGGGTCGAGAGACCCAGTACTTC. Translation gives CASSQDPGGRETQYF.

This clonotype was recorded a few times. J is TRBJ1-2 and V is TRBV7-9; tentative D call: TRBD1 (5 bases). Germline CDR1 SEHNR, CDR2 FQNEAQ (reference sequence). The CDR3 is 16 amino acids. Trimming removed 0 bases at V and 4 bases at J, with 15 bases between. The CDR3 sequence: CASSLAVAGSSYGYTF. CDR3 coding DNA: TGTGCCAGCAGCTTAGCAGTCGCAGGGTCTAGCTATGGCTACACCTTC.

The chain's CDR3 is CSARRADQPQHF. As DNA, the CDR3 is TGCAGTGCTAGGCGGGCCGATCAGCCCCAGCATTTT. The rearrangement joins TRBV20-1 to TRBJ1-5, with D uncertain. In germline, CDR1 is DFQATT, CDR2 SNEGSKA (reference sequence). V was shortened by 3 bases and J by 5 bases, with 8 bases between the two germline ends. The CDR3 has 12 residues.